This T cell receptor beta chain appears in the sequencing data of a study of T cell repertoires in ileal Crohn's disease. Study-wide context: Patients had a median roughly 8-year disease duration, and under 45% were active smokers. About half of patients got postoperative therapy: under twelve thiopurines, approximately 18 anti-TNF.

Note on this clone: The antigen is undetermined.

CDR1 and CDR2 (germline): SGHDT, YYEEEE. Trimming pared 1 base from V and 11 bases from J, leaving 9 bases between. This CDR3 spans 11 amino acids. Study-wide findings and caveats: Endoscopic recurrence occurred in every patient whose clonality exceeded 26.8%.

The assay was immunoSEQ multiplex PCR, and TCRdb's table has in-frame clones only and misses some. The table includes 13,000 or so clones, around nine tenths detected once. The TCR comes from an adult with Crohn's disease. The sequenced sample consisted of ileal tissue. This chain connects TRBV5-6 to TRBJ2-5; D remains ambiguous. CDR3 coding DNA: TGTGCCAGCAGCTTGTCGCAAGAGCAGTACTTC. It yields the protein CASSLSQEQYF.